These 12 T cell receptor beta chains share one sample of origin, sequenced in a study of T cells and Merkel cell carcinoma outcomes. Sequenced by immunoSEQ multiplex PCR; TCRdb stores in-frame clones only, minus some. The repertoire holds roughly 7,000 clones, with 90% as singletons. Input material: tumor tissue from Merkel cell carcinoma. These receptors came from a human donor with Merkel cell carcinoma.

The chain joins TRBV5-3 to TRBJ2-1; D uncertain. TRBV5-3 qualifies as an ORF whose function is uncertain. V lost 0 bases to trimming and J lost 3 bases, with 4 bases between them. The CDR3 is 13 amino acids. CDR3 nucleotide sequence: TGTGCCAGAAGCTTGGACAGCTACAATGAGCAGTTCTTC. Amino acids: CARSLDSYNEQFF.

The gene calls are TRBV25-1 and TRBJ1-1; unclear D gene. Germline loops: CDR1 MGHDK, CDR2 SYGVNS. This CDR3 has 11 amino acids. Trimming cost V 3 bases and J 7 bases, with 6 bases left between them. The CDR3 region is CASSDSSEAFF. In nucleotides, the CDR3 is TGTGCCAGCAGTGACAGTAGTGAAGCTTTCTTT.

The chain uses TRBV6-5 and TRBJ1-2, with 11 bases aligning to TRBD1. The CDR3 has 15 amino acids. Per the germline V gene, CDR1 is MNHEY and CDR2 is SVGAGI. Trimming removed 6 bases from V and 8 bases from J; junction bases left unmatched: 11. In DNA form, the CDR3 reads TGTGCCAGCAGAGAAACCGGACAGGGGGCGCGGGGCTACACCTTC. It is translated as CASRETGQGARGYTF.

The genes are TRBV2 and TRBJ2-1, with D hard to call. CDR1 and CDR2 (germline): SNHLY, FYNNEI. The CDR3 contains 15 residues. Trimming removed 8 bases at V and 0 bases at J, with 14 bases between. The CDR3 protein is CASPEWPISYNEQFF. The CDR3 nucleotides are TGTGCCAGCCCCGAGTGGCCCATCTCCTACAATGAGCAGTTCTTC.

The CDR3 sequence: CASSYRTPTQPQHF. As DNA, the CDR3 is TGTGCCAGCAGTTACCGCACTCCCACGCAGCCCCAGCATTTT. V usage is TRBV5-8 and J usage is TRBJ1-5; D uncertain. V lost 5 bases to trimming and J lost 7 bases, with 16 bases between them. Germline assignment: CDR1 SGHTS and CDR2 YDEGEE. The length of the CDR3 is 14 residues.

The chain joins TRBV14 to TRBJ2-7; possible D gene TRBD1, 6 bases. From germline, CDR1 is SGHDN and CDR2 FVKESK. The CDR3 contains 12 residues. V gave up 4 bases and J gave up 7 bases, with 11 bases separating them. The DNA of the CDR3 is TGTGCCAGCAGCCCAGGGGTCTCGGAGCAGTACTTC. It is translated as CASSPGVSEQYF.

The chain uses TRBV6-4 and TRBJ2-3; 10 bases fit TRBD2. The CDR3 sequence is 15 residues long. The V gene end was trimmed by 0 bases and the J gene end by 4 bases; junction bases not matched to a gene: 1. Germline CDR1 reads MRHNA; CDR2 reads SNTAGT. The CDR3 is CASSDSAGGPDTQYF. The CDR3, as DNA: TGTGCCAGCAGTGACTCAGCGGGGGGGCCAGATACGCAGTATTTT.

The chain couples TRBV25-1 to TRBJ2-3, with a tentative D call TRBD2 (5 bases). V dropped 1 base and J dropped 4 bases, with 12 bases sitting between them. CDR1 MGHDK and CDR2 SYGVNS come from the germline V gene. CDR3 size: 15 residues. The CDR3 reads CASSELVGRADTQYF. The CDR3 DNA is TGTGCCAGCAGTGAATTAGTAGGGCGGGCAGATACGCAGTATTTT. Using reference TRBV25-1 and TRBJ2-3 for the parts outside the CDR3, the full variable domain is EADIYQTPRYLVIGTGKKITLECSQTMGHDKMYWYQQDPGMELHLIHYSYGVNSTEKGDLSSESTVSRIRTEHFPLTLESARPSHTSQYLCASSELVGRADTQYFGPGTRLTVL.

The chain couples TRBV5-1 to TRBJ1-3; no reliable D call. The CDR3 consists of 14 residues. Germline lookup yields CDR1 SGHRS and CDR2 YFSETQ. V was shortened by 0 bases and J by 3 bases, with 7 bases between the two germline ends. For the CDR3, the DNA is TGCGCCAGCAGCTTGGACGGTAGTGGAAACACCATATATTTT. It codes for CASSLDGSGNTIYF.

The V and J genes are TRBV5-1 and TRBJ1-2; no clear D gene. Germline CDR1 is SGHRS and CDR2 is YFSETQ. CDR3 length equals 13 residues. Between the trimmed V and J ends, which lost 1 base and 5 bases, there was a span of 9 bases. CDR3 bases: TGCGCCAGCAGCTTGATTACAGATTATGGCTACACCTTC. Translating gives CASSLITDYGYTF.

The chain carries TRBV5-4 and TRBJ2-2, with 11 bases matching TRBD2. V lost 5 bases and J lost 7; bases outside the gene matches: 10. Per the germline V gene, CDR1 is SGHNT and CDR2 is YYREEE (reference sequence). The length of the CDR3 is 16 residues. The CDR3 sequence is CASRGRVAGGNGELFF. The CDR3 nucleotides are TGTGCCAGCAGGGGTCGGGTAGCGGGGGGGAACGGGGAGCTGTTTTTT.

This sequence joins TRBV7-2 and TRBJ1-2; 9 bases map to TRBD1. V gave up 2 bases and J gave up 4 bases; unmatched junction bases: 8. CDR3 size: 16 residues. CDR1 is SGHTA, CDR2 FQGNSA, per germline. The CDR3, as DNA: TGTGCCAGCAGCTTAACACAGGGGGCAAGGGGCTATGGCTACACCTTC. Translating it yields CASSLTQGARGYGYTF.